This TCR beta chain was observed in a study of T cells in Graves' hyperthyroidism and ophthalmopathy. Background on the study: Peripheral blood draws took place at initial diagnosis, ahead of any treatment.

This clonotype came up a few times. RNA transcripts yielded amplified TCR beta CDR3 regions. Researchers ran a first-round RT-PCR on the TCR CDR3 using the HTBI primer set. Using its own MiXCR run on the multiplex PCR reads, TCRdb lists one record per CDR3 protein. The sample consists of 250,000 to 300,000 distinct CDR3 sequences, less than 20% of them appearing once. Germline-derived CDR1 and CDR2 are SGHKS and YYEKEE (reference sequence). The junction had 6 bases not matched to a gene; V was cut back by 3 bases and J by 3 bases. The CDR3 length is 16 residues. This rearrangement joins TRBV5-5 to TRBJ2-3; 11 positions match TRBD1. The specimen sequenced was blood. The receptor comes from a man aged 45-65 years with Graves' ophthalmopathy. The CDR3 DNA reads TGTGCCAGCAGCTCGTACGGACAGGGGGCAACAGATACGCAGTATTTT. Translating it yields CASSSYGQGATDTQYF.